Listed below are T cell receptor beta chains from one sample, sequenced in a study of blood T cell repertoires in COVID-19. Clones were sequenced by immunoSEQ multiplex PCR, and TCRdb holds only the in-frame ones, with some missing. Here the sample spans almost 300,000 clones, approximately 89% being singletons. The specimen was peripheral blood. These TCRs come from a woman under 40 with COVID-19, enrolled during active disease. Each CDR3 is given with its conserved first and last residue. The order of the fields is V gene, clone size, J gene, D gene, CDR3 protein, CDR3 DNA. The D gene is left open where the match is weak. A clone size is listed for some rows: how often the clone was seen (once, few, many), or a class if it is expanded.

v_gene: TRBV4-1
abundance: .
j_gene: TRBJ1-6
d_gene: TRBD1
CDR3aa: CASSQDPRQGSHSPLHF
CDR3nt: TGCGCCAGCAGCCAAGATCCGAGACAGGGATCGCATTCACCCCTCCACTTT

v_gene: TRBV20-1
abundance: .
j_gene: TRBJ1-6
d_gene: .
CDR3aa: CSASLGRDSPLHF
CDR3nt: TGCAGTGCTAGTCTGGGGAGGGATTCACCCCTCCACTTT

v_gene: TRBV29-1
abundance: .
j_gene: TRBJ2-1
d_gene: TRBD2
CDR3aa: CSVDSGGASYNEQFF
CDR3nt: TGCAGCGTTGATAGCGGGGGGGCCTCCTACAATGAGCAGTTCTTC

v_gene: TRBV3-1/TRBV3-2
abundance: .
j_gene: TRBJ2-4
d_gene: .
CDR3aa: CASSPGLLGGENIQYF
CDR3nt: TGTGCCAGCAGCCCGGGCCTTTTGGGGGGTGAAAACATTCAGTACTTC

v_gene: TRBV11-2
abundance: .
j_gene: TRBJ1-3
d_gene: .
CDR3aa: CASLGGAGNTIYF
CDR3nt: TGTGCCAGCCTCGGGGGAGCCGGAAACACCATATATTTT

v_gene: TRBV10-3
abundance: .
j_gene: TRBJ1-5
d_gene: .
CDR3aa: CATGTGVNQPQHF
CDR3nt: TGTGCCACCGGTACCGGGGTCAATCAGCCCCAGCATTTT

v_gene: TRBV2
abundance: .
j_gene: TRBJ1-1
d_gene: .
CDR3aa: CASSEQRQNTEAFF
CDR3nt: TGTGCCAGCAGTGAGCAGAGGCAGAACACTGAAGCTTTCTTT

v_gene: TRBV5-1
abundance: .
j_gene: TRBJ1-2
d_gene: TRBD1
CDR3aa: CASSWGQGSGYTF
CDR3nt: TGCGCCAGCAGCTGGGGACAGGGCTCTGGCTACACCTTC

v_gene: TRBV9
abundance: .
j_gene: TRBJ2-2
d_gene: .
CDR3aa: CASSPLGADTGELFF
CDR3nt: TGTGCCAGCAGCCCCCTGGGAGCGGACACCGGGGAGCTGTTTTTT

v_gene: TRBV11-2
abundance: .
j_gene: TRBJ1-2
d_gene: .
CDR3aa: CASSLVYQSVLPSGYTF
CDR3nt: TGTGCCAGCAGCTTAGTATACCAGTCAGTTCTCCCCAGTGGCTACACCTTC

v_gene: TRBV4-1
abundance: .
j_gene: TRBJ1-6
d_gene: .
CDR3aa: CASSLTGIYNSPLHF
CDR3nt: TGCGCCAGCAGCTTAACCGGGATCTATAATTCACCCCTCCACTTT

v_gene: TRBV6-6
abundance: .
j_gene: TRBJ2-5
d_gene: .
CDR3aa: CASSYSSPQGKETQYF
CDR3nt: TGTGCCAGCAGTTACTCGAGTCCCCAGGGAAAAGAGACCCAGTACTTC

v_gene: TRBV18
abundance: few
j_gene: TRBJ1-3
d_gene: TRBD1
CDR3aa: CASSPRDRENTIYF
CDR3nt: TGTGCCAGCTCACCAAGGGACAGGGAGAACACCATATATTTT

v_gene: TRBV6-5
abundance: .
j_gene: TRBJ1-3
d_gene: .
CDR3aa: CASSYSPGNTIYF
CDR3nt: TGTGCCAGCAGTTACTCTCCGGGGAACACCATATATTTT

v_gene: TRBV6-6
abundance: few
j_gene: TRBJ2-2
d_gene: TRBD2
CDR3aa: CASGSGGANTGELFF
CDR3nt: TGTGCCAGTGGTAGCGGGGGGGCGAACACCGGGGAGCTGTTTTTT

v_gene: TRBV7-6
abundance: .
j_gene: TRBJ1-6
d_gene: .
CDR3aa: CASSLGAVENNSPLHF
CDR3nt: TGTGCCAGCAGCTTAGGGGCCGTAGAAAATAATTCACCCCTCCACTTT

v_gene: TRBV19
abundance: .
j_gene: TRBJ1-1
d_gene: .
CDR3aa: CASSPNSRRGGDTEAFF
CDR3nt: TGTGCCAGTAGTCCAAACTCACGTCGTGGGGGGGACACTGAAGCTTTCTTT

v_gene: TRBV7-9
abundance: .
j_gene: TRBJ2-3
d_gene: .
CDR3aa: CASSLSMGGGSDTQYF
CDR3nt: TGTGCCAGCAGCTTATCAATGGGGGGAGGCTCAGATACGCAGTATTTT

v_gene: TRBV5-4
abundance: .
j_gene: TRBJ2-1
d_gene: TRBD2
CDR3aa: CASSSGGTSGYEQFF
CDR3nt: TGTGCCAGCAGCTCTGGCGGGACTAGTGGTTATGAGCAGTTCTTC

v_gene: TRBV19
abundance: .
j_gene: TRBJ1-1
d_gene: TRBD1
CDR3aa: CASSSTGVLTEAFF
CDR3nt: TGTGCCAGTAGTTCGACAGGGGTGTTGACTGAAGCTTTCTTT

v_gene: TRBV5-4
abundance: .
j_gene: TRBJ1-2
d_gene: .
CDR3aa: CASSLTGFGYTF
CDR3nt: TGTGCCAGCAGCCTAACAGGGTTTGGCTACACCTTC

v_gene: TRBV7-9
abundance: .
j_gene: TRBJ2-1
d_gene: .
CDR3aa: CASSFGEQFF
CDR3nt: TGTGCCAGCAGCTTCGGTGAGCAGTTCTTC

v_gene: TRBV5-4
abundance: .
j_gene: TRBJ1-2
d_gene: .
CDR3aa: CASSRGADGYTF
CDR3nt: TGTGCCAGCAGTCGCGGGGCTGATGGCTACACCTTC

v_gene: TRBV29-1
abundance: .
j_gene: TRBJ1-3
d_gene: TRBD1
CDR3aa: CSAREGAANTIYF
CDR3nt: TGCAGCGCCCGAGAGGGGGCGGCAAACACCATATATTTT